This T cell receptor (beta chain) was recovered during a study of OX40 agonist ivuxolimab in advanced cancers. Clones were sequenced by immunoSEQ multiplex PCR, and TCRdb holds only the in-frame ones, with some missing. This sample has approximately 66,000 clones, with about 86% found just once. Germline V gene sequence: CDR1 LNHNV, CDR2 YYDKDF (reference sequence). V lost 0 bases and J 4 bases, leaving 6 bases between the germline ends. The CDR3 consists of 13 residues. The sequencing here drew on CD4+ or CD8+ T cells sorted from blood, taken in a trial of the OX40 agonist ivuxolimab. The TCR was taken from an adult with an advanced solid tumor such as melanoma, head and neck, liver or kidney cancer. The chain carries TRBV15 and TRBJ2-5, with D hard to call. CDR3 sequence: CATSRDGRETQYF. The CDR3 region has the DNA TGTGCCACCAGCAGAGACGGGCGAGAGACCCAGTACTTC.